This TCR beta chain was identified during a study of early T cells in non-severe SARS-CoV-2 infection. About the study: The chains were unpaired, and the sequenced material was bulk RNA from unsorted whole blood.

This CDR3 region has 16 residues. The J segment lost 5 bases and the V segment lost 4 bases, leaving 6 bases of the junction unmatched. Germline values: CDR1 MNHEY, CDR2 SMNVEV (reference sequence). Individual cDNA molecules were tagged with unique molecular identifiers. TCRdb itself ran the 5' RACE reads through MiXCR, one entry per CDR3 protein. In the table there are some 27,000 distinct CDR3 sequences, more than 4% of which are singletons. The study's findings and limits: The VDJdb matching leaned toward anti-spike CD8 responses and overlooked private and CD4 specificities.

This clonotype was counted many times. Its matching antigen is unknown. Sequenced sample: whole blood. The chain joins TRBV27 to TRBJ2-1; 12 positions match TRBD2. The sequence derives from an adult who was a healthcare worker with PCR-confirmed SARS-CoV-2 infection or an uninfected control (not recorded which). CDR3 amino acids: CASSSPRTSGNNEQFF. The CDR3 DNA reads TGTGCCAGCAGTTCTCCAAGGACTAGCGGGAACAATGAGCAGTTCTTC.